The 18 T cell receptor beta chains presented below share a single source sample, sequenced in a study of technical replicates of blood from a handful of donors. Sequenced by immunoSEQ multiplex PCR; TCRdb stores in-frame clones only, minus some. The sample has tens of thousands of clones, 93% seen once. The sequencing input was T cells isolated from PBMCs. These receptors were obtained from a human donor in good health.

This chain uses TRBV7-2 with TRBJ1-1; possible D gene TRBD1, 6 bases. Germline CDR1 SGHTA, CDR2 FQGNSA. V lost 2 bases to trimming and J lost 0 bases, with 10 bases between them. The CDR3 runs 15 residues. Here the CDR3 DNA reads TGTGCCAGCAGCTTATTGGACAGACTGAACACTGAAGCTTTCTTT. It translates to CASSLLDRLNTEAFF.

This rearrangement joins TRBV28 to TRBJ2-1, with 8 bases that match TRBD2. The CDR3 is 14 residues long. Germline values: CDR1 MDHEN, CDR2 SYDVKM. Trimming at V came to 6 bases and at J to 5 bases, leaving 6 bases not matched to a gene. The CDR3 here is CASSNGLADNEQFF. The CDR3 region has the DNA TGTGCCAGCAGCAACGGACTAGCCGACAATGAGCAGTTCTTC.

V is TRBV27 and J is TRBJ2-1; D ambiguous. Germline loops: CDR1 MNHEY, CDR2 SMNVEV (reference sequence). The CDR3 has 13 residues. With 6 bases removed from V and 0 bases from J, the gap between germline ends came to 6 bases. In DNA form, the CDR3 reads TGTGCCAGCAGAAGAGACTCCTACAATGAGCAGTTCTTC. It encodes CASRRDSYNEQFF.

The gene calls are TRBV6-5 and TRBJ1-1; no definite D call. The germline CDR1 and CDR2 sequences are MNHEY and SVGAGI. Trimming left V 0 bases short and J 7 bases short, with 15 bases between. The CDR3 loop spans 15 amino acids. The chain's CDR3 is CASSYSYTGPSEAFF. The CDR3, as DNA: TGTGCCAGCAGTTACTCGTACACTGGGCCAAGTGAAGCTTTCTTT.

This clone has just one count. The genes are TRBV5-1 and TRBJ2-7, with 7 bases fitting TRBD1. With 2 bases clipped from V and 2 bases from J, the junction kept 4 bases outside the gene matches. There are 14 residues in the CDR3. Germline V CDR1 and CDR2: SGHRS, YFSETQ. This chain's CDR3 is CASSLGTATYEQYF. The CDR3 region has the DNA TGCGCCAGCAGCTTAGGGACAGCCACCTACGAGCAGTACTTC.

The chain couples TRBV19 to TRBJ2-7; D unresolved. CDR1 is LNHDA and CDR2 is SQIVND in the germline V gene (reference sequence). V dropped 5 bases and J dropped 3 bases, with 11 bases sitting between them. The CDR3 is 13 residues long. The CDR3 spells CASSPSTSYEQYF. The DNA for the CDR3 is TGTGCCAGTAGTCCAAGTACGAGCTACGAGCAGTACTTC.

The chain links TRBV5-1 to TRBJ2-3; 7 bases map to TRBD2. The CDR3 extends over 16 amino acids. The germline CDR1 and CDR2 sequences are SGHRS and YFSETQ. The trim removed 4 bases at V and 6 bases at J, leaving 14 bases unmatched. CDR3: CASSLQRYPREDTQYF. As DNA, the CDR3 is TGCGCCAGCAGCCTCCAGCGGTACCCGCGGGAGGATACGCAGTATTTT.

For the CDR3, the DNA is TGTGCCAGCAGTTCGCGTTACGGACAGTTCTCCTACAATGAGCAGTTCTTC. It yields the protein CASSSRYGQFSYNEQFF. This chain links TRBV25-1 with TRBJ2-1; possible D gene TRBD1, 6 bases. V was cut by 5 bases and J by 0 bases, with 17 bases left in between. The germline V gene encodes CDR1 MGHDK and CDR2 SYGVNS. The CDR3 is 17 residues long. The whole variable domain, remainder taken from reference TRBV25-1 and TRBJ2-1, is EADIYQTPRYLVIGTGKKITLECSQTMGHDKMYWYQQDPGMELHLIHYSYGVNSTEKGDLSSESTVSRIRTEHFPLTLESARPSHTSQYLCASSSRYGQFSYNEQFFGPGTRLTVL.

The chain combines TRBV6-1 with TRBJ2-7; 11 bases agree with TRBD2. This CDR3 spans 14 amino acids. The V gene end was trimmed by 6 bases and the J gene end by 3 bases; junction bases not matched to a gene: 4. Germline-derived CDR1 and CDR2 are MNHNS and SASEGT. CDR3 sequence reads: CASSPGTSGYEQYF. For the CDR3, the DNA is TGTGCCAGCAGCCCCGGGACTAGCGGCTACGAGCAGTACTTC.

This chain connects TRBV5-1 to TRBJ1-2; D is unclear. The CDR3 loop spans 13 amino acids. V was clipped by 0 bases and J by 2 bases, with 5 bases between them. Germline V gene lookup returns CDR1 SGHRS and CDR2 YFSETQ. CDR3 bases: TGCGCCAGCAGCTTGGGCCAGAACTATGGCTACACCTTC. This codes for CASSLGQNYGYTF.

The chain employs TRBV5-1 and TRBJ2-4, with D hard to call. This CDR3 contains 14 residues. Between the trimmed V and J ends, which lost 6 bases and 7 bases, there was a span of 17 bases. Germline V gene data show CDR1 as SGHRS and CDR2 as YFSETQ. The CDR3 loop reads CASKVLDVENIQYF. The CDR3 coding sequence is TGCGCCAGCAAGGTTCTAGACGTCGAGAACATTCAGTACTTC.

This clone showed up just a few times. The gene calls are TRBV7-6 and TRBJ1-3, with D possibly TRBD1 on 5 matching bases. Germline V gene data show CDR1 as SGHVS and CDR2 as FNYEAQ. There are 16 residues in the CDR3. V was trimmed by 1 base and J by 0 bases, leaving 10 bases between them. The CDR3 DNA follows: TGTGCCAGCAGCTTAGAATCCAGGGCCTCTGGAAACACCATATATTTT. Its protein is CASSLESRASGNTIYF.

The chain is built from TRBV5-1 and TRBJ2-7; 12 bases map to TRBD2. V lost 0 bases to trimming and J lost 8 bases; unmatched junction nucleotides: 3. The CDR3 totals 14 residues. CDR1 is SGHRS, CDR2 YFSETQ, per germline. CDR3 residues: CASSLGLAGVQQYF. CDR3 bases: TGCGCCAGCAGCTTGGGACTAGCGGGGGTCCAGCAGTACTTC.

In its sample, this clone was seen once. The chain links TRBV4-1 to TRBJ1-1; D is perhaps TRBD1 (5 bases). The germline V gene has CDR1 MGHRA and CDR2 YSYEKL. V lost 4 bases and J 3 bases, leaving 12 bases between the germline ends. The CDR3 is 14 residues long. DNA for the CDR3: TGCGCCAGCAGCCCCTCTTGGGGGGACACTGAAGCTTTCTTT. It specifies CASSPSWGDTEAFF.

J is TRBJ2-5 and V is TRBV7-9; D might be TRBD1 (5 bases). Trimming left V 1 base short and J 2 bases short, with 14 bases between. This CDR3 has 16 amino acids. Germline V gene data show CDR1 as SEHNR and CDR2 as FQNEAQ (reference sequence). CDR3 amino acids: CASSLGYRQSQETQYF. Here the CDR3 DNA reads TGTGCCAGCAGCTTAGGTTACAGACAGTCACAAGAGACCCAGTACTTC.

This chain connects TRBV7-7 to TRBJ2-2; possible D gene TRBD1, 5 bases. V lost 5 bases and J lost 6, with 10 bases in between. The CDR3 has 13 amino acids. Germline CDR1 SSHAT, CDR2 FNYEAQ (reference sequence). The CDR3 nucleotides read TGTGCCAGCAGCACAGGAGCCCCCGGGGAGCTGTTTTTT. Protein: CASSTGAPGELFF.

This sequence joins TRBV5-1 and TRBJ2-5; D possibly corresponds to TRBD1 (9 bases). This CDR3 has 18 residues. Germline assignment: CDR1 SGHRS and CDR2 YFSETQ. V lost 3 bases, J lost 4 bases, and 25 bases lay in between. CDR3 in DNA: TGCGCCAGCAGCTCGGGGGGGTACAGGGGGCGCGAGCGAGAGACCCAGTACTTC. Encoded protein: CASSSGGYRGRERETQYF.

The CDR3 region is CAISESGGRGSSYNEQFF. The CDR3 nucleotides read TGTGCCATCAGTGAGTCGGGGGGGAGGGGGAGCTCCTACAATGAGCAGTTCTTC. The chain is built from TRBV10-3 and TRBJ2-1; D perhaps matches TRBD2 (7 bases). Between the trimmed V and J ends, which lost 0 bases and 0 bases, there was a span of 15 bases. The germline gives CDR1 ENHRY, CDR2 SYGVKD. The CDR3 spans 18 residues.